This paragraph reports one T cell receptor (beta chain). Its specific antigen is unknown. Base qualities are not at hand, and no much larger clone is one base apart. This sample's time point label indicates: baseline pretreatment blood. The sample's treatment or condition, from its label and the paper: 15 Gy SBRT to primary tumor, nephrectomy 4 weeks later. To follow tumor-enriched clonotypes, serial peripheral blood was collected from radiation-treated patients at baseline and at 2 weeks and 4 weeks after SBRT. Every patient's renal cell carcinoma showed clear cell pathology. Genomic DNA for TCR sequencing was prepared using the QIAamp DNA Blood Mini Kit (Qiagen). Only samples passing all quality control checks were included in the analyses. The record originates from a study of radiation and T cells in renal cell carcinoma (dated by TCRdb to the early 2020s). Regarding the complete study: Samples were obtained from a clinical trial, in which 15 Gy stereotactic body radiation therapy was delivered to primary renal cell carcinomas and nephrectomy was performed 4 weeks later. In total, fewer than 55 samples underwent TCR beta sequencing: 25 or so tumors plus 27 peripheral blood samples. A total of roughly 4 million unique CDR3 nucleotide sequences, encoding roughly 3,000,000 unique CDR3 amino acid sequences, were found across all 50 or so samples.

Counted from cysteine to phenylalanine, this CDR3 has 14 amino acids. Kept here is only the CDR3 DNA, which spans 42 bases and is read in frame from base 1. The germline V gene yields SGHDT for CDR1 and YYEEEE for CDR2. After removal of 2 bases from V and 4 bases from J, the junction retains 4 bases not matched to a gene. The paper as a whole reports these results and caveats: Because the trial had a single-armed design, the trial could not examine how radiation dose or scheduling affected the TCR repertoire. In blood, the top tumor clonotypes increased between baseline and 2 weeks post-radiation and then shrank by 4 weeks, which suggests that tumor-resident clones expanded only transiently. Because pretreatment tumor biopsies were not available, the baseline intratumoral presence of clonotypes could not be determined. Dynamics of the blood repertoire were not tracked past 4 weeks after treatment.

Following the manufacturer's recommendations, the immunoSEQ kit was used to generate TCR beta libraries from genomic DNA. For library preparation, a first multiplex PCR was performed with proprietary primers, followed by a second PCR in which unique barcodes were added, and bead cleanups were performed after each round. Each sample batch included a kit-provided positive control reaction and a negative control reaction. The final libraries underwent checking on an Agilent 4200 TapeStation D1000 ScreenTape, volumetric pooling, and quantification by qPCR. Sequencing ran on an Illumina NextSeq500 with a MidOutput 150-cycle cartridge, using 156 Read1 and 15 Index1 cycles with kit custom primers. The pooled library was loaded at around 1 pM with around 20% PhiX control spiked in. In the paper's pipeline: Vendor-processed data were analyzed in R, and a clonotype was defined as all T cells sharing the same CDR3 nucleotide sequence. For clone abundance analyses, frequencies were normalized to the 10,000 most abundant clones per sample. Public T cell clones, which averaged fewer than five per sample, were excluded before analysis. An abundance difference of at least 32-fold between compartments was the criterion for calling clonotypes tumor-enriched or baseline blood-enriched. A beta-binomial differential abundance model was used to identify clonotypes that expanded or contracted between blood time points. The Baroni-Urbani and Buser coefficient was used to measure tumor-blood repertoire similarity, and groups were compared with two-tailed Wilcoxon tests in R. In TCRdb, the immuneACCESS table is reduced to in-frame sequences with V and J assigned. These tables do not hold every clone; where another copy was compared, an unresolved V gene accounts for under half, and the others remain unexplained. That table furnishes V, J and clone size, whereas the DNA furnished D and trimming. For this sample the table gives approximately 94,000 clones, of which under 90% were detected only once. In total, the top ten clones hold roughly 6.1% of the sample.

This specimen consisted of blood, obtained from a patient whose treatment included radiotherapy and nephrectomy. The origin of this receptor is a man in his sixties with renal cell carcinoma. This receptor chain uses TRBV5-6 and TRBJ2-5; a stretch of 8 junction bases matches TRBD1. The CDR3: CASSFVDRVETQYF. The bases read TGTGCCAGCAGCTTTGTGGACAGGGTAGAGACCCAGTACTTC.